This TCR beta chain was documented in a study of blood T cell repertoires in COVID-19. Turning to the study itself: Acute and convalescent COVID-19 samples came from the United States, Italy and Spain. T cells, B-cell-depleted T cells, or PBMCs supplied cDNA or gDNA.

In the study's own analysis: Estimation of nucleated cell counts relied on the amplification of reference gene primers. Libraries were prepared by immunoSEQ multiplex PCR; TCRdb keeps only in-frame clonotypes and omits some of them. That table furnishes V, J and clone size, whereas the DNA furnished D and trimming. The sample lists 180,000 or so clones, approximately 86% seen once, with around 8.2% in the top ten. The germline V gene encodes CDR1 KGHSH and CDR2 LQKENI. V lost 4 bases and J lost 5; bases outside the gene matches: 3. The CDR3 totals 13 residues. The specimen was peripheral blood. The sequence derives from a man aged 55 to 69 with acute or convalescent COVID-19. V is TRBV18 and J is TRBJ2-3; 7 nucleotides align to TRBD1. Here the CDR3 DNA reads TGTGCCAGCTCACAGGGACAGCGAGATACGCAGTATTTT. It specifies CASSQGQRDTQYF.